Sequencing of this T cell receptor beta chain was carried out in a study of cytomegalovirus exposure and HLA in healthy donors. Looking at the study overall: The Caucasian-associated ancestry cluster contained about four fifths of the roughly 400 genotyped donors.

PCR primers comprised 60 Vbeta and 13 Jbeta primers. The table came from immunoSEQ multiplex PCR; TCRdb's copy has only in-frame clones and leaves some out. The sample has 250,000 to 350,000 clones, about 90% seen once. Germline assignment: CDR1 KGHSH and CDR2 LQKENI. This CDR3 has 16 amino acids. V was cut by 2 bases and J by 2 bases, with 15 bases left in between. Study conclusions and caveats: Specificity for CMV antigens was confirmed in vitro for three of the CMV-associated chains. A previous analysis found most TCR beta V segments productive roughly 90% or roughly 30% of the time. Later analysis suggested most CMV-associated TCR beta chains were HLA-restricted.

Notes on this clone: Its antigen is still unknown.

The sequencing sample was made of PBMCs. This clonotype originated in a woman aged 18-29 years in good health and CMV-seronegative. The chain recombines TRBV18 with TRBJ1-2; perhaps TRBD1 as D (5 bases). This CDR3 is CASSPDDSPLNYGYTF. CDR3 sequence (DNA): TGTGCCAGCTCACCAGACGACAGTCCCCTAAACTATGGCTACACCTTC.